Below, 22 T cell receptor beta chains from the same sample are listed, as sequenced in a study of blood T cell repertoires in COVID-19. Clones were sequenced by immunoSEQ multiplex PCR, and TCRdb holds only the in-frame ones, with some missing. The sample lists approximately 280,000 clones; 86% were seen once. The sequencing input was peripheral blood. The receptors stem from a woman in her thirties who had recovered from COVID-19.

The chain uses TRBV27 and TRBJ2-5, with 8 bases fitting TRBD1. V lost 5 bases to trimming and J lost 5 bases; unmatched junction nucleotides: 7. There are 14 residues in the CDR3. Germline V gene lookup returns CDR1 MNHEY and CDR2 SMNVEV (reference sequence). Written as DNA, the CDR3 is TGTGCCAGCAGTGTCGACAGGGGCGGGGAGACCCAGTACTTC. Protein product: CASSVDRGGETQYF.

The chain couples TRBV19 to TRBJ1-1; TRBD1 agrees at 9 bases. In germline, CDR1 is LNHDA, CDR2 SQIVND (reference sequence). V trimming: 2 bases; J trimming: 4 bases; junction bases outside the gene matches: 17. This CDR3 spans 19 amino acids. CDR3 nucleotide sequence: TGTGCCAGTAGTATATCAACCGGGACAGGGCGATTTCAAGGCACTGAAGCTTTCTTT. Residues: CASSISTGTGRFQGTEAFF. Based on the CDR3 plus reference TRBV19 and TRBJ1-1, the full variable domain is DGGITQSPKYLFRKEGQNVTLSCEQNLNHDAMYWYRQDPGQGLRLIYYSQIVNDFQKGDIAEGYSVSREKKESFPLTVTSAQKNPTAFYLCASSISTGTGRFQGTEAFFGQGTRLTVV.

This clone was found a few times. This chain connects TRBV2 to TRBJ2-2, with TRBD1 identical over 7 bases. With V trimmed by 7 bases and J by 0 bases, 2 bases remained unmatched. Germline V gene data show CDR1 as SNHLY and CDR2 as FYNNEI. There are 14 residues in the CDR3. Here the CDR3 reads CASIGTANTGELFF. The CDR3 region has the DNA TGTGCCAGCATCGGGACAGCGAACACCGGGGAGCTGTTTTTT. The variable domain in full, completed from reference TRBV2 and TRBJ2-2, reads EPEVTQTPSHQVTQMGQEVILRCVPISNHLYFYWYRQILGQKVEFLVSFYNNEISEKSEIFDDQFSVERPDGSNFTLKIRSTKLEDSAMYFCASIGTANTGELFFGEGSRLTVL.

There are many counts of this clone. The gene calls are TRBV4-1 and TRBJ1-5; 11 bases line up with TRBD1. This CDR3 comprises 17 residues. Germline V gene data show CDR1 as MGHRA and CDR2 as YSYEKL. Losses at the gene ends were 0 bases for V and 7 bases for J; bases not matched to a gene: 8. For the CDR3, the DNA is TGCGCCAGCAGCCAAGATCCCGGGACAGGGGGTGTGCAGCCCCAGCATTTT. This codes for CASSQDPGTGGVQPQHF.

The rearrangement links TRBV24-1 to TRBJ1-5, with TRBD1 matching over 8 bases. V dropped 4 bases and J dropped 6; count of bases not matched to a gene: 4. Germline lookup yields CDR1 KGHDR and CDR2 SFDVKD. The CDR3 is 14 amino acids. The CDR3 spells CATSDRGRIQPQHF. DNA of the CDR3: TGTGCCACCAGTGACAGGGGGCGAATTCAGCCCCAGCATTTT.

The V and J genes are TRBV9 and TRBJ2-2; the match to TRBD2 covers 10 bases. From germline, CDR1 is SGDLS and CDR2 YYNGEE. V dropped 0 bases and J dropped 5; count of bases not matched to a gene: 4. This CDR3 comprises 16 residues. The CDR3 DNA reads as TGTGCCAGCAGCGTAGACCCAGCGGGAGGGACCGGGGAGCTGTTTTTT. It yields the protein CASSVDPAGGTGELFF.

This clone was counted a few times. The chain links TRBV11-2 to TRBJ1-5; no firm D call. The CDR3 extends over 14 amino acids. V lost 2 bases to trimming and J lost 2 bases, with 7 bases between them. The germline CDR1 and CDR2 sequences are SGHAT and FQNNGV. CDR3 protein: CASSLNRGNQPQHF. CDR3 nucleotides: TGTGCCAGCAGCTTAAACCGGGGCAATCAGCCCCAGCATTTT. The variable domain in full, completed from reference TRBV11-2 and TRBJ1-5, reads EAGVAQSPRYKIIEKRQSVAFWCNPISGHATLYWYQQILGQGPKLLIQFQNNGVVDDSQLPKDRFSAERLKGVDSTLKIQPAKLEDSAVYLCASSLNRGNQPQHFGDGTRLSIL.

The table lists this clone with a count of one. Other DNA sequences in the same sample also yield this CDR3. This chain links TRBV6-5 with TRBJ1-1; no clear D. Deletions cut 2 bases from V and 5 bases from J, with 3 bases between. Germline V gene data show CDR1 as MNHEY and CDR2 as SVGAGI. The CDR3 runs to 11 residues. CDR3 bases: TGTGCCAGCAGTTACCCGACTGAAGCTTTCTTT. It encodes CASSYPTEAFF.

The chain links TRBV6-6 to TRBJ2-3; D remains unclear. The CDR3 has 12 amino acids. Germline V CDR1 and CDR2: MNHNY, SVGAGI (reference sequence). V was trimmed by 4 bases and J by 4 bases, leaving 6 bases between them. CDR3 sequence (DNA): TGTGCCAGCAGTTCCCAGTCAGATACGCAGTATTTT. Translated: CASSSQSDTQYF.

The V gene is TRBV30, the J gene TRBJ2-7; 7 nucleotides align to TRBD1. CDR3 length: 13 amino acids. V shed 5 bases and J 2 bases; nucleotides not matched to a gene: 6. Germline V gene sequence: CDR1 GTSNPN, CDR2 SVGIG (reference sequence). The CDR3 DNA is TGTGCCTGGGCCATGGGACAGCCCTACGAGCAGTACTTC. This encodes CAWAMGQPYEQYF.

V is TRBV11-3 and J is TRBJ2-5, with 8 bases aligning to TRBD2. This CDR3 has 13 residues. Per germline, CDR1 SGHNT and CDR2 YENEEA. The trim removed 5 bases at V and 5 bases at J, leaving 4 bases unmatched. CDR3 DNA sequence: TGTGCCAGCAGCCCGCGGGGGGCGGAGACCCAGTACTTC. The encoded protein is CASSPRGAETQYF.

This chain joins TRBV9 and TRBJ2-1; TRBD2 aligns across 13 bases. CDR3 length equals 15 residues. The junction had 2 bases not matched to a gene; V was cut back by 3 bases and J by 5 bases. Germline V gene lookup returns CDR1 SGDLS and CDR2 YYNGEE. CDR3 loop: CASSAGTSGNNEQFF. The DNA of the CDR3 is TGTGCCAGCAGCGCCGGGACTAGCGGGAACAATGAGCAGTTCTTC.

This clone was counted once. The J gene is TRBJ2-7, the V gene TRBV6-2 or TRBV6-3; 8 bases fit TRBD2. V gave up 5 bases and J gave up 2 bases; unmatched junction bases: 5. From germline, CDR1 is MNHEY and CDR2 SVGEGT. There are 14 residues in the CDR3. CDR3 sequence: CASSPGLATYEQYF. The CDR3 DNA follows: TGTGCCAGCAGTCCAGGACTAGCTACCTACGAGCAGTACTTC.

The chain couples TRBV18 to TRBJ2-7; possible D gene TRBD1, 6 bases. The CDR3 has 14 amino acids. Trimming took 2 bases from V and 3 from J, leaving 11 bases between them. Germline CDR1 and CDR2: KGHSH and LQKENI. Here the CDR3 DNA reads TGTGCCAGCTCACCAGGTACAGGGTACTACGAGCAGTACTTC. It specifies CASSPGTGYYEQYF.

The chain carries TRBV28 and TRBJ1-2; no firm D call. The CDR3 totals 15 residues. V was trimmed by 6 bases and J by 5 bases, leaving 19 bases between them. Per germline, CDR1 MDHEN and CDR2 SYDVKM. CDR3 loop: CASRNLMGPVYGYTF. The CDR3 bases are TGTGCCAGCAGAAACCTTATGGGCCCGGTTTATGGCTACACCTTC.

This chain uses TRBV11-2 with TRBJ2-7; 15 bases fit TRBD2. The CDR3 is made up of 17 amino acids. Trimming took 5 bases from V and 2 from J; bases not matched to a gene: 7. Germline V gene data show CDR1 as SGHAT and CDR2 as FQNNGV. CDR3 in DNA: TGTGCCAGCAGCGTCGGGACTAGCGGGGGGCTAACCTACGAGCAGTACTTC. Protein product: CASSVGTSGGLTYEQYF.

The chain uses TRBV5-4 and TRBJ2-3; 8 nucleotides agree with TRBD2. Germline trimming cut 4 bases from V and 2 bases from J; bases unmatched to any gene: 9. Germline-derived CDR1 and CDR2 are SGHNT and YYREEE (reference sequence). CDR3 length: 16 amino acids. The CDR3 sequence: CASSAGGGGLTDTQYF. The CDR3 coding sequence is TGTGCCAGCAGCGCCGGGGGCGGGGGGCTCACAGATACGCAGTATTTT.

This chain connects TRBV19 to TRBJ1-1, with a weak D call TRBD1 (6 bases). The V end lost 5 bases, the J end lost 0 bases, and 7 bases lay between the germline ends. CDR3 length equals 13 residues. Germline V gene sequence: CDR1 LNHDA, CDR2 SQIVND (reference sequence). The CDR3 sequence is CASSEGVNTEAFF. In nucleotides, the CDR3 is TGTGCCAGTAGTGAGGGGGTGAACACTGAAGCTTTCTTT.

The V call is TRBV5-1, the J call TRBJ1-3; D is unclear. CDR1 and CDR2 (germline): SGHRS, YFSETQ. The CDR3 covers 16 residues. V lost 6 bases and J 0 bases, leaving 16 bases between the germline ends. The CDR3 sequence is CASNPSPGFSGNTIYF. CDR3 DNA: TGCGCCAGCAACCCCAGCCCGGGTTTCTCTGGAAACACCATATATTTT. The whole variable domain, filled in from reference TRBV5-1 and TRBJ1-3, reads KAGVTQTPRYLIKTRGQQVTLSCSPISGHRSVSWYQQTPGQGLQFLFEYFSETQRNKGNFPGRFSGRQFSNSRSEMNVSTLELGDSALYLCASNPSPGFSGNTIYFGEGSWLTVV.

The CDR3 reads CASSFFRLAGRSYNEQFF. In DNA, the CDR3 is TGTGCCAGCAGCTTTTTCCGACTAGCGGGTCGCTCCTACAATGAGCAGTTCTTC. The chain uses TRBV7-9 and TRBJ2-1; 10 positions match TRBD2. This CDR3 has 18 amino acids. CDR1 and CDR2 from the germline V gene are SEHNR and FQNEAQ (reference sequence). The V gene end was trimmed by 3 bases and the J gene end by 0 bases; junction bases not matched to a gene: 8.

The rearrangement links TRBV2 to TRBJ1-1; a weak D match, TRBD1 (5 bases). V lost 2 bases to trimming and J lost 7 bases, with 11 bases between them. Germline CDR1 is SNHLY and CDR2 is FYNNEI. The CDR3 extends over 13 amino acids. The CDR3: CASSERQTIEAFF. The CDR3 DNA reads TGTGCCAGCAGTGAAAGACAGACAATTGAAGCTTTCTTT. The variable domain in full, with the rest retrieved from reference TRBV2 and TRBJ1-1, is EPEVTQTPSHQVTQMGQEVILRCVPISNHLYFYWYRQILGQKVEFLVSFYNNEISEKSEIFDDQFSVERPDGSNFTLKIRSTKLEDSAMYFCASSERQTIEAFFGQGTRLTVV.

The CDR3 sequence is CASSEFGTGGLYGYTF. In DNA, the CDR3 is TGTGCCAGCAGTGAATTTGGCACAGGGGGCTTGTATGGCTACACCTTC. This sequence joins TRBV6-1 and TRBJ1-2; 9 bases fit TRBD1. This CDR3 region has 16 residues. From germline, CDR1 is MNHNS and CDR2 SASEGT. The V segment lost 2 bases and the J segment 5 bases; nucleotides outside the gene matches: 9.